Described below is a single T cell receptor beta chain sequence and its context. The V gene's germline CDR1 is SGHKS and CDR2 YYEKEE (reference sequence). The CDR3 covers 15 residues. Trimming cost V 0 bases and J 2 bases; bases outside gene matches: 1. The record originates from a study of blood T cell repertoires in COVID-19. Overall study context: T cells, B-cell-depleted T cells, or PBMCs provided the cDNA or gDNA that served as material.

In the original analysis: Reference gene primers were amplified, and this amplification served to estimate nucleated cell counts. Produced via immunoSEQ multiplex PCR; TCRdb's table is partial and in-frame only. V, J and clone size reflect that table, while D and trimming were determined from the DNA. This sample has roughly 260,000 clones, with 88% found just once. Sequences were obtained from peripheral blood. The TCR was taken from a man between 60 and 75 years old who had recovered from COVID-19. This rearrangement joins TRBV5-5 to TRBJ2-1; 8 nucleotides agree with TRBD2. The DNA of the CDR3 is TGTGCCAGCAGCTTGGCGGGGGGGACCTACAATGAGCAGTTCTTC. Residues: CASSLAGGTYNEQFF.